This TCR beta chain emerged from a study of long-term antiretroviral therapy in people with HIV. Losses at the gene ends were 10 bases for V and 7 bases for J; bases not matched to a gene: 19. Germline V gene lookup returns CDR1 MNHNY and CDR2 SVGAGI (reference sequence). The CDR3 spans 15 residues. The libraries were made with immunoSEQ v3.0 at survey level. Using immunoSEQ multiplex PCR, the repertoire was profiled, and TCRdb retains in-frame clones only, with some absent. The profile shows under 30,000 clones, around three quarters of them singletons. The TCR was taken from a man between 35 and 55 years old with HIV. The chain is built from TRBV6-6 and TRBJ2-7, with TRBD1 identical over 7 bases. The source material was unsorted PBMCs, sampled 0.3 years after starting antiretroviral therapy. Written as DNA, the CDR3 is TGTGCCACCAACGAACAGGGGTTGATCCAACGGGAGCAGTACTTC. The encoded protein is CATNEQGLIQREQYF.